The text below deals with one T cell receptor (beta chain). Its cognate antigen has yet to be identified. No much larger clone exists at a distance of one base, and base qualities are not known. This record comes from a study of shared T cell receptors in the human thymus (TCRdb year 2021). Turning to the overall study: The study examined how self-reactive, shared T-cell receptor alpha chains are generated in the human thymus.

The library was prepared using the immunoSEQ multiplex PCR assay. TCRdb limited this immuneACCESS table to in-frame rearrangements with V and J called. A share of clones is missing; checked studies link under half to unresolved V genes, and the rest is unexplained. The sample table holds under 700,000 clones, of which 70% to 80% were seen once. The leading ten clones occupy roughly 0.013% of the sample. The germline V end is reduced by 5 bases and the J end by 7 bases; junction bases left unmatched: 9. The germline V gene provides CDR1 MGHDK and CDR2 SYGVNS. The CDR3 goes from the cysteine to the phenylalanine over 14 residues. Of the read, only the CDR3 DNA is kept; its 42 bases are in frame from base 1. Separately, the same data were catalogued under a study of human thymus T cells. As that second paper reports: The donors were immunologically healthy infants in Finland who had open corrective cardiac surgery for congenital heart defects. The thymus tissue came from surgical resects taken out during corrective cardiac surgery. V and J gene segment usage appeared biased in both thymic and peripheral blood repertoires. The related research found that thymic TCR repertoires overlapped highly between unrelated individuals. The study characterized TCR alpha and beta repertoires from about 8 infant thymus samples and a few related peripheral blood samples. Donor ages ranging from roughly 6 to 250 days were recorded, and five to seven male and a couple of female infants were included in the cohort. After being mechanically released from the tissue, thymocytes were kept at -70 degrees C in pellets of about 8.5-32 million cells. A QIAsymphony instrument was used to extract genomic DNA from frozen cell pellets. TCRB and TCRAD loci were amplified from a standardized quantity of quality-controlled genomic DNA using the immunoSEQ multiplex PCR assay. The amplicons covered the V(D)J region and were long enough to include the CDR3 and to identify the V and J genes. Amplicon sequencing was performed on an Illumina platform through the commercial immunoSEQ service. Corrections for primer bias and sequencing errors followed previously described methods, while TCRAD and TCRB definitions were based on the IMGT database. The repertoires were analysed using immunoSEQ Analyzer 3.0 and VDJTools for basic statistics, V/J segment usage, diversity estimates, rarefaction and pairwise overlap. Diversity was estimated with Chao1, ChaoE, Efron-Thisted, Shannon and inverse Simpson indices, and also on datasets down-sampled to the smallest sample. Repertoire overlap used strict matching of CDR3 nucleotide sequence, V gene and J gene, with Jaccard-based multidimensional scaling clustering. Thymus samples yielded on average approximately 800,000 unique TCRB clonotypes, compared with some 83,000 from blood samples.

Sequencing used thymocytes. The sequence was obtained from a boy in the first two years of life with a congenital heart defect. Donor details come from another sample of the same person, matched by shared clones. Recombination linked TRBV25-1 to TRBJ1-2, and 8 junctional nucleotides match TRBD1. The sequence in DNA is TGTGCCAGCAGTCCGGACAGGGCCGTTGGTGGCTACACCTTC. This yields the protein CASSPDRAVGGYTF.